This T cell receptor (beta chain) was retrieved from a study of blood T cell repertoires in COVID-19. Looking at the study overall: Both acute and convalescent COVID-19 samples were obtained from the United States, Italy and Spain. From T cells, B-cell-depleted T cells, or PBMCs came the material, which was cDNA or gDNA.

Data came from immunoSEQ multiplex PCR; TCRdb stores just in-frame clones and leaves some out. Of about 98,000 clones in the sample, 87% were seen once. Trimming took 6 bases from V and 10 from J, leaving 22 bases between them. The CDR3 is 14 residues long. CDR1 ENHRY and CDR2 SYGVKD come from the germline V gene. This chain connects TRBV10-3 to TRBJ2-7; D remains ambiguous. The specimen sequenced was peripheral blood. The receptor's source is a man aged 65-85 years with acute or convalescent COVID-19. The CDR3: CAISEPLMRPRQYF. The CDR3 DNA sequence: TGTGCCATCAGCGAACCCCTTATGCGCCCAAGACAGTACTTC.